This is a list of T cell receptor beta chains from one sample in a study of identical twins. MiXCR, run by TCRdb on the 5' RACE reads, gives a single entry per CDR3 protein. The table shows 1.5 million to 2 million distinct CDR3 sequences, with 25% to 35% occurring only once. Source material: cord blood. These receptors came from a newborn girl in good health. The CDR3 runs from the conserved cysteine through the conserved F or W. Fields, in order: J gene, clone size, V gene, D gene, CDR3 protein, CDR3 DNA. The D gene is left open where the match is weak. Clone sizes are given selectively: once, few, many, or a class where the clone is expanded.

j_gene: TRBJ1-1
abundance: NA
v_gene: TRBV7-8
d_gene: NA
CDR3aa: CASSYSRAFKNTEAFF
CDR3nt: TGTGCCAGCAGCTATAGCCGGGCTTTTAAGAACACTGAAGCTTTCTTT

j_gene: TRBJ1-1
abundance: NA
v_gene: TRBV25-1
d_gene: NA
CDR3aa: CASSEGTKNTEAFF
CDR3nt: TGTGCCAGCAGTGAAGGGACAAAAAACACTGAAGCTTTCTTT

j_gene: TRBJ1-5
abundance: once
v_gene: TRBV19
d_gene: TRBD1
CDR3aa: CASRANRGSNQPQHF
CDR3nt: TGTGCCAGTAGAGCGAACAGGGGTTCCAATCAGCCCCAGCATTTT

j_gene: TRBJ2-1
abundance: NA
v_gene: TRBV15
d_gene: TRBD2
CDR3aa: CATSRLPGLAGSNEQFF
CDR3nt: TGTGCCACCAGCAGACTTCCGGGACTAGCGGGAAGCAATGAGCAGTTCTTC

j_gene: TRBJ2-1
abundance: few
v_gene: TRBV21-1
d_gene: NA
CDR3aa: CASSALGASGFRRFF
CDR3nt: TGTGCCAGCAGTGCCCTAGGGGCTAGCGGCTTTCGGCGGTTCTTC

j_gene: TRBJ2-3
abundance: NA
v_gene: TRBV7-2
d_gene: TRBD2
CDR3aa: CASSLGSGGASTDTQYF
CDR3nt: TGTGCCAGCAGCTTAGGATCGGGGGGGGCTAGCACAGATACGCAGTATTTT

j_gene: TRBJ2-3
abundance: few
v_gene: TRBV7-2
d_gene: NA
CDR3aa: CASSLIGARRDTQYF
CDR3nt: TGTGCCAGCAGCTTAATCGGAGCACGCAGAGATACGCAGTATTTT

j_gene: TRBJ1-6
abundance: NA
v_gene: TRBV10-3
d_gene: TRBD1
CDR3aa: CAISESSTGWNSPLHF
CDR3nt: TGTGCCATCAGTGAGTCCTCGACAGGGTGGAATTCACCCCTCCACTTT

j_gene: TRBJ1-5
abundance: NA
v_gene: TRBV20-1
d_gene: NA
CDR3aa: CSARQLVPIRAQHF
CDR3nt: TGCAGTGCAAGACAGCTAGTCCCAATTCGGGCCCAGCATTTT

j_gene: TRBJ2-7
abundance: few
v_gene: TRBV7-2
d_gene: NA
CDR3aa: CASSLWPWAYEQYF
CDR3nt: TGTGCCAGCAGCTTATGGCCATGGGCCTACGAGCAGTACTTC

j_gene: TRBJ1-3
abundance: few
v_gene: TRBV3-1
d_gene: NA
CDR3aa: CASSPDSSGNTIYF
CDR3nt: TGTGCCAGCAGCCCGGACAGCTCTGGAAACACCATATATTTT

j_gene: TRBJ1-1
abundance: NA
v_gene: TRBV29-1
d_gene: NA
CDR3aa: CSVDGAFF
CDR3nt: TGCAGCGTTGATGGGGCTTTCTTT

j_gene: TRBJ2-1
abundance: few
v_gene: TRBV24-1
d_gene: NA
CDR3aa: CATSDRERTSYNEQFF
CDR3nt: TGTGCCACCAGTGACCGAGAGCGGACCTCCTACAATGAGCAGTTCTTC

j_gene: TRBJ2-5
abundance: few
v_gene: TRBV2
d_gene: NA
CDR3aa: CASTAGPTPPETQYF
CDR3nt: TGTGCCAGCACGGCGGGGCCAACCCCTCCAGAGACCCAGTACTTC

j_gene: TRBJ2-4
abundance: NA
v_gene: TRBV28
d_gene: NA
CDR3aa: CASREPAAKNIQYF
CDR3nt: TGTGCCAGCAGAGAGCCGGCGGCCAAAAACATTCAGTACTTC

j_gene: TRBJ1-2
abundance: few
v_gene: TRBV10-3
d_gene: TRBD1
CDR3aa: CAISPDRDGYTF
CDR3nt: TGTGCCATCAGTCCGGACAGGGACGGCTACACCTTC

j_gene: TRBJ1-3
abundance: NA
v_gene: TRBV12-3/TRBV12-4
d_gene: NA
CDR3aa: CASSYNPSGNTIYF
CDR3nt: TGTGCCAGCAGTTATAACCCCTCTGGAAACACCATATATTTT

j_gene: TRBJ2-7
abundance: few
v_gene: TRBV12-3/TRBV12-4
d_gene: NA
CDR3aa: CASGSGFSNEQYF
CDR3nt: TGTGCCAGCGGTAGCGGCTTTAGCAACGAGCAGTACTTC

j_gene: TRBJ2-5
abundance: NA
v_gene: TRBV5-1
d_gene: NA
CDR3aa: CASSLLLEGTQYF
CDR3nt: TGCGCCAGCAGCTTGCTCCTCGAGGGGACCCAGTACTTC

j_gene: TRBJ2-1
abundance: NA
v_gene: TRBV6-2/TRBV6-3
d_gene: TRBD2
CDR3aa: CASSYRSGSGRYNEQFF
CDR3nt: TGTGCCAGCAGTTATCGGAGTGGTAGCGGGAGGTACAATGAGCAGTTCTTC

j_gene: TRBJ1-1
abundance: few
v_gene: TRBV9
d_gene: TRBD1
CDR3aa: CASSVALGQGEAFF
CDR3nt: TGTGCCAGCAGCGTAGCCTTAGGACAGGGTGAAGCTTTCTTT

j_gene: TRBJ2-1
abundance: NA
v_gene: TRBV28
d_gene: TRBD2
CDR3aa: CASSLGLAVSEETQFF
CDR3nt: TGTGCCAGCAGTTTGGGACTAGCGGTTAGCGAGGAGACCCAGTTCTTC

j_gene: TRBJ2-1
abundance: few
v_gene: TRBV20-1
d_gene: NA
CDR3aa: CSAMTANEQFF
CDR3nt: TGCAGTGCCATGACCGCCAATGAGCAGTTCTTC

j_gene: TRBJ2-1
abundance: few
v_gene: TRBV7-2
d_gene: NA
CDR3aa: CASSPQTTENEQFF
CDR3nt: TGTGCCAGCAGCCCACAAACGACAGAAAATGAGCAGTTCTTC

j_gene: TRBJ2-7
abundance: NA
v_gene: TRBV2
d_gene: TRBD2
CDR3aa: CASKGLAGDPEQYF
CDR3nt: TGTGCCAGCAAAGGACTAGCGGGAGATCCCGAGCAGTACTTC

j_gene: TRBJ2-3
abundance: few
v_gene: TRBV24-1
d_gene: NA
CDR3aa: CATGRASGTDTQYF
CDR3nt: TGTGCCACCGGCCGGGCTAGCGGCACAGATACGCAGTATTTT

j_gene: TRBJ2-7
abundance: NA
v_gene: TRBV14
d_gene: TRBD2
CDR3aa: CASSTTSGGASYNEQYF
CDR3nt: TGTGCCAGCAGCACCACTAGCGGGGGCGCCTCCTACAATGAGCAGTACTTC

j_gene: TRBJ2-3
abundance: NA
v_gene: TRBV12-3/TRBV12-4
d_gene: TRBD2
CDR3aa: CASSPRRGGHGDTQYF
CDR3nt: TGTGCCAGCAGTCCGCGTCGGGGGGGGCATGGAGATACGCAGTATTTT